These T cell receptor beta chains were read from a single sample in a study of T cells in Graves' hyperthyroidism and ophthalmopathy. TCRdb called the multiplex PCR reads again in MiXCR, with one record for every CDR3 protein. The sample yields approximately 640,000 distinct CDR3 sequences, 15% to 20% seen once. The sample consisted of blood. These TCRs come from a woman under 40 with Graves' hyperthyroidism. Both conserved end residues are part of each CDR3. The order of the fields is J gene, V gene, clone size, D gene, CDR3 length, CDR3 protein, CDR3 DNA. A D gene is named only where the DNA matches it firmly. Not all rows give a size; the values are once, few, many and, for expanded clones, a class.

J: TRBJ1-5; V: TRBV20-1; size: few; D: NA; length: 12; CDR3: CSARLGPWVQHF; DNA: TGCAGTGCTAGATTGGGACCGTGGGTCCAGCATTTT
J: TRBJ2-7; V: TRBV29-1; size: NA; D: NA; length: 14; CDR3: CSVTYRVGSYEQYF; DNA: TGCAGCGTGACTTACAGGGTAGGGTCCTACGAGCAGTACTTC
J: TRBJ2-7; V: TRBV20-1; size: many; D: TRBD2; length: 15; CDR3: CSARKPGLADYEQYF; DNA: TGCAGTGCTAGAAAACCGGGACTAGCGGACTACGAGCAGTACTTC
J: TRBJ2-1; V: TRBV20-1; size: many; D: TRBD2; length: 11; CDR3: CSPGLAGEQFF; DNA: TGCAGTCCCGGACTAGCGGGAGAGCAGTTCTTC
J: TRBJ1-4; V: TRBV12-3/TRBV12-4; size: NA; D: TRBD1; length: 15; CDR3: CASSPRTGPNEKLFF; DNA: TGTGCCAGCAGTCCACGGACAGGGCCTAATGAAAAACTGTTTTTT
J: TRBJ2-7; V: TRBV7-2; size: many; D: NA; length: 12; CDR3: CASSLYDSEQYF; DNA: TGTGCCAGCAGCTTGTACGACTCTGAGCAGTACTTC
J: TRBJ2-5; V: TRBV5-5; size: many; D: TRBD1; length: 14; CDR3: CASSSGTGRETQYF; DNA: TGTGCCAGCAGCTCAGGGACAGGGCGGGAGACCCAGTACTTC
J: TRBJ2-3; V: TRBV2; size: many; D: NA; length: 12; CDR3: CASNRDTDTQYF; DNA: TGTGCCAGCAATAGGGACACAGATACGCAGTATTTT
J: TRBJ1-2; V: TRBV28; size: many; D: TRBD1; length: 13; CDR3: CASKLTGIYGYTF; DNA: TGTGCCAGCAAATTGACAGGGATCTATGGCTACACCTTC
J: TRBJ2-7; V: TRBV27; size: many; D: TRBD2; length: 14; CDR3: CASKLAGAPYEQYF; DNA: TGTGCCAGCAAGTTAGCGGGAGCCCCCTACGAGCAGTACTTC
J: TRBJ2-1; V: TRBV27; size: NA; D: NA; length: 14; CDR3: CASRADFKRDEQFF; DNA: TGTGCCAGCAGGGCCGATTTTAAGAGGGATGAGCAGTTCTTC
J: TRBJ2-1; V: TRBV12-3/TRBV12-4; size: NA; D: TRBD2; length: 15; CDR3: CASSRGRDPYNEQFF; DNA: TGTGCCAGCAGCCGCGGGAGGGATCCCTACAATGAGCAGTTCTTC
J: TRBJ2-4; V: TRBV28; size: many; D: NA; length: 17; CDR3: CASSLGQGGEAKNIQYF; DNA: TGTGCCAGCAGTTTGGGTCAGGGTGGGGAGGCCAAAAACATTCAGTACTTC
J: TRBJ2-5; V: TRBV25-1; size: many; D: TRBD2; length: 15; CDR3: CASSDPQREKETQYF; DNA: TGTGCCAGCAGTGACCCGCAGCGGGAGAAAGAGACCCAGTACTTC
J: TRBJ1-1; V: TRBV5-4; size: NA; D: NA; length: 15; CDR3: CASSLGGEMNTEAFF; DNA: TGTGCCAGCAGCTTGGGGGGAGAAATGAACACTGAAGCTTTCTTT
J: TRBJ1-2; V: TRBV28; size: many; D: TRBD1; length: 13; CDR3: CASSLTGTGGYTF; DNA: TGTGCCAGCAGTCTGACAGGGACAGGCGGCTACACCTTC
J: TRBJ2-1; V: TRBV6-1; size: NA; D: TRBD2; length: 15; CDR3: CASSESSGRAIEQFF; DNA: TGTGCCAGCAGTGAATCTAGCGGGAGGGCGATTGAGCAGTTCTTC
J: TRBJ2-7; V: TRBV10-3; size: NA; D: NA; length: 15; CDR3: CAISASRKNVNEQYF; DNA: TGTGCCATCAGTGCATCAAGGAAGAATGTGAACGAGCAGTACTTC
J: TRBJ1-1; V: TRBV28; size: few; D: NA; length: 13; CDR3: CASKPLRDTEAFF; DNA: TGTGCCAGCAAACCCCTCAGGGACACTGAAGCTTTCTTT
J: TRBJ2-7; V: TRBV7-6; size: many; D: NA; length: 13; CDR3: CASSRRTAYEQYF; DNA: TGTGCCAGCAGCCGAAGGACAGCCTACGAGCAGTACTTC
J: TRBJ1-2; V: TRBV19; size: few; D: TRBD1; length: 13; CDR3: CASSYRDRDGYTF; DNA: TGTGCCAGTAGTTACCGGGACAGGGATGGCTACACCTTC
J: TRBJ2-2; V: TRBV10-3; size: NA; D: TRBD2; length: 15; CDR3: CAISEGPGGSGELFF; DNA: TGTGCCATCAGTGAGGGGCCCGGGGGGTCCGGGGAGCTGTTTTTT
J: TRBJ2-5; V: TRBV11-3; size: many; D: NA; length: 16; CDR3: CASSLGLLRDRETQYF; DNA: TGTGCCAGCAGCTTAGGGCTCCTTAGGGACCGAGAGACCCAGTACTTC
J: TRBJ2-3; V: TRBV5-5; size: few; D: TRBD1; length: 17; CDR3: CASSSNPGTGGQDTQYF; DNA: TGTGCCAGCAGCTCCAACCCCGGGACAGGGGGCCAAGATACGCAGTATTTT
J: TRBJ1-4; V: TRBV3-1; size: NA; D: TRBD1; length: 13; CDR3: CASSQGQGAKLFF; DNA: TGTGCCAGCAGCCAGGGACAGGGCGCAAAACTGTTTTTT
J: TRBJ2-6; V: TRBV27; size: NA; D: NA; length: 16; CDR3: CASSPAPSSGANVLTF; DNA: TGTGCCAGCAGTCCAGCCCCGAGCTCTGGGGCCAACGTCCTGACTTTC
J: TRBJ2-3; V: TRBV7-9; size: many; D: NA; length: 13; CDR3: CASSFLDSDTQYF; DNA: TGTGCCAGCAGCTTTTTGGATTCAGATACGCAGTATTTT
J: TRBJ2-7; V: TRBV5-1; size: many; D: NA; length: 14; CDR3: CASSLSVSGSEQYF; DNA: TGCGCCAGCAGCTTGTCAGTCTCAGGATCCGAGCAGTACTTC
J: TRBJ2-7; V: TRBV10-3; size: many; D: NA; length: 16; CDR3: CAISEFERSSSYEQYF; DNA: TGTGCCATCAGTGAGTTCGAGCGCTCTAGCTCCTACGAGCAGTACTTC
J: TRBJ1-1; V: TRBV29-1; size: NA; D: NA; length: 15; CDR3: CSVEDRKGLNTEAFF; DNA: TGCAGCGTTGAAGATCGGAAGGGTTTGAACACTGAAGCTTTCTTT
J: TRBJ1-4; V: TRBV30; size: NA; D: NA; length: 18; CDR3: CAWGKEATPGPRVGKLFF; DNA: TGTGCCTGGGGGAAAGAAGCGACACCGGGGCCGAGAGTTGGAAAACTGTTTTTT
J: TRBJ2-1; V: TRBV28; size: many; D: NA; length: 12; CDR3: CASSQMGNEQFF; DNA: TGTGCCAGCAGCCAGATGGGAAATGAGCAGTTCTTC
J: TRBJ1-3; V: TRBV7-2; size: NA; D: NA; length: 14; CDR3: CASSRTVFGNTIYF; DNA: TGTGCCAGCAGCCGGACAGTTTTTGGAAACACCATATATTTT
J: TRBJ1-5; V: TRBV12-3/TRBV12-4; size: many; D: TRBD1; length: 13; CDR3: CASRGTANQPQHF; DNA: TGTGCCAGCAGAGGGACAGCGAATCAGCCCCAGCATTTT
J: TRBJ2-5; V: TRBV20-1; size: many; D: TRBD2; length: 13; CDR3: CSARRLASETQYF; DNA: TGCAGTGCTAGGAGACTAGCCTCAGAGACCCAGTACTTC
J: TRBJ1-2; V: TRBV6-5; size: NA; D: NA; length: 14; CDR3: CASSYDRNGYGYTF; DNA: TGTGCCAGCAGTTACGACAGGAACGGCTATGGCTACACCTTC
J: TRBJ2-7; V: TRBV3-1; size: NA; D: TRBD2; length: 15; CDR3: CASSQDIDTAGEQYF; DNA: TGTGCCAGCAGCCAAGATATTGACACAGCGGGGGAGCAGTACTTC
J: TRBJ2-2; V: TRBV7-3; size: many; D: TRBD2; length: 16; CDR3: CASSLTSSGRIGELFF; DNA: TGTGCCAGCAGCTTAACGTCTAGCGGGAGGATCGGGGAGCTGTTTTTT
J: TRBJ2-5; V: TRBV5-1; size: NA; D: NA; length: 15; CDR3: CASSLDLSYQETQYF; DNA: TGCGCCAGCAGCTTGGATCTTTCTTATCAAGAGACCCAGTACTTC
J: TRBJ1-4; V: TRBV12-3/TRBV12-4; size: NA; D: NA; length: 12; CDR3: CASSLVDEKLFF; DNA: TGTGCCAGCAGTTTAGTTGATGAAAAACTGTTTTTT
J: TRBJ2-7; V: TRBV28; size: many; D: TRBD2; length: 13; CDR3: CASSPGLAHEQYF; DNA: TGTGCCAGCAGTCCAGGACTAGCCCACGAGCAGTACTTC